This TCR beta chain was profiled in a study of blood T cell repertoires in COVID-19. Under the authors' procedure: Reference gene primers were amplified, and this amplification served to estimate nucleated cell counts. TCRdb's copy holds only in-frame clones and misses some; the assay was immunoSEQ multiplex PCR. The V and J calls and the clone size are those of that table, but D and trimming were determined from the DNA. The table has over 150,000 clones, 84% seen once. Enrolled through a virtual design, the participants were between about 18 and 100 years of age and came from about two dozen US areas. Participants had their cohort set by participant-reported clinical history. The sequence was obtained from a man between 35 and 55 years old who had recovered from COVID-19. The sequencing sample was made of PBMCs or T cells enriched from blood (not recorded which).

This chain's CDR3 is CASSLTGTGNTEAFF. The CDR3 nucleotides are TGCGCCAGCAGCCTAACCGGGACAGGGAACACTGAAGCTTTCTTT. The rearrangement links TRBV4-1 to TRBJ1-1, with 8 nucleotides matching TRBD1. CDR3 length equals 15 residues. The germline CDR1 and CDR2 sequences are MGHRA and YSYEKL. V lost 4 bases to trimming and J lost 1 base; unmatched junction nucleotides: 5.